What follows are 11 T cell receptor beta chains derived from one specimen sequenced in a study of response to subunit inactivated influenza vaccine. A single record per CDR3 protein comes from TCRdb applying MiXCR to the RT-PCR reads. The table has approximately 530,000 distinct CDR3 sequences, less than 10% seen once. Sample: PBMCs from blood, taken 23 months after vaccination. The receptor source for this set is a man in his fifties or sixties who received an inactivated influenza vaccine.

The table lists this clonotype with a few counts. The chain couples TRBV28 to TRBJ1-1, with a tentative D call TRBD1 (5 bases). The CDR3 has 13 amino acids. From germline, CDR1 is MDHEN and CDR2 SYDVKM. With 6 bases removed from V and 4 bases from J, the gap between germline ends came to 12 bases. CDR3 nucleotide sequence: TGTGCCAGCAGAACGGGACGGTTCACTGAAGCTTTCTTT. Amino acid sequence: CASRTGRFTEAFF.

This clonotype was counted many times. The V call is TRBV7-2, the J call TRBJ2-7; no firm D call. This CDR3 is built from 13 residues. V was trimmed by 3 bases and J by 4 bases, leaving 10 bases between them. The germline V gene has CDR1 SGHTA and CDR2 FQGNSA. CDR3 protein: CASSLHSLYEQYF. In nucleotides, the CDR3 is TGTGCCAGCAGCTTGCACAGCTTGTACGAGCAGTACTTC.

In this sample, this clonotype turned up a few times. This sequence joins TRBV12-3 or TRBV12-4 and TRBJ1-4, with a tentative D call TRBD1 (5 bases). The CDR3 is made up of 18 amino acids. V was pared by 5 bases and J by 0 bases, with 19 bases between. The CDR3, as DNA: TGTGCCAGCAGTCACTACGGGACCGCAAACCCAACTAATGAAAAACTGTTTTTT. This codes for CASSHYGTANPTNEKLFF.

This clonotype was observed a handful of times. The chain has TRBV7-9 and TRBJ1-1, with D unclear. The germline CDR1 and CDR2 sequences are SEHNR and FQNEAQ (reference sequence). There are 12 residues in the CDR3. V was clipped by 5 bases and J by 2 bases, with 6 bases between them. The CDR3 DNA follows: TGTGCCAGCAGCCTTTATAACACTGAAGCTTTCTTT. This codes for CASSLYNTEAFF.

This chain uses TRBV20-1 with TRBJ2-4, with 10 bases aligning to TRBD2. Germline CDR1 and CDR2: DFQATT and SNEGSKA (reference sequence). The CDR3 spans 15 residues. The V segment lost 3 bases and the J segment 10 bases; nucleotides outside the gene matches: 12. The CDR3 spells CSASQSGRTSGIQYF. Written as DNA, the CDR3 is TGCAGTGCTAGTCAATCGGGAAGGACTAGCGGAATTCAGTACTTC.

Ten or more counts support this clonotype. The chain uses TRBV10-3 and TRBJ1-1, with D possibly TRBD1 on 5 matching bases. Germline CDR1 reads ENHRY; CDR2 reads SYGVKD. This CDR3 comprises 15 residues. V was clipped by 3 bases and J by 3 bases, with 14 bases between them. The CDR3 sequence: CAISDWGRAHTEAFF. CDR3 sequence (DNA): TGTGCCATCAGTGACTGGGGCAGGGCGCACACTGAAGCTTTCTTT.

Only a few counts were recorded for this clonotype. The chain uses TRBV5-5 and TRBJ1-5; 8 bases match TRBD1. In germline, CDR1 is SGHKS, CDR2 YYEKEE (reference sequence). Trimming cost V 3 bases and J 4 bases; bases outside gene matches: 3. This CDR3 has 14 residues. The CDR3 DNA reads as TGTGCCAGCAGCTGGGGACAGGTTAATCAGCCCCAGCATTTT. It translates to CASSWGQVNQPQHF.

This clonotype was counted a few times. The chain combines TRBV10-3 with TRBJ2-6; no clear D gene. V was pared by 3 bases and J by 1 base, with 7 bases between. This CDR3 spans 15 amino acids. CDR1 is ENHRY, CDR2 SYGVKD, per germline. CDR3 region: CAISESGSGANVLTF. The CDR3, as DNA: TGTGCCATCAGTGAATCAGGATCTGGGGCCAACGTCCTGACTTTC.

The CDR3 DNA follows: TGTGCCAGCAGCAAAAGGAGTAGCCGGGACTCAACTCCGGCCAGCACAGATACGCAGTATTTT. Its protein product is CASSKRSSRDSTPASTDTQYF. The chain recombines TRBV21-1 with TRBJ2-3; no check of the table's D call, TRBD2, against the DNA was made. TRBV21-1 is given as a pseudogene. CDR3 length equals 21 residues.

CDR3 loop: CSAGGQGGFRYEQYF. The DNA for the CDR3 is TGCAGTGCCGGCGGACAGGGGGGATTTCGCTACGAGCAGTACTTC. The V and J genes are TRBV20-1 and TRBJ2-7, with 10 positions matching TRBD1. Germline loops: CDR1 DFQATT, CDR2 SNEGSKA (reference sequence). The CDR3 is 15 residues long. Trimming removed 6 bases from V and 3 bases from J; junction bases left unmatched: 11.

This clonotype has more than one count but fewer than ten. The gene calls are TRBV9 and TRBJ2-5; D uncertain. CDR1 and CDR2 (germline): SGDLS, YYNGEE. The CDR3 length is 13 residues. V was clipped by 3 bases and J by 0 bases, with 6 bases between them. The CDR3 sequence is CASSGVDQETQYF. In DNA form, the CDR3 reads TGTGCCAGCAGCGGGGTCGACCAAGAGACCCAGTACTTC.